Shown below are 20 T cell receptor beta chains from a single sample sequenced in a study of blood T cell repertoires in COVID-19 (dated by TCRdb to the early 2020s). Preparation of the library involved the immunoSEQ multiplex PCR assay. As stored in TCRdb, this immuneACCESS dataset retains in-frame rearrangements with V and J assigned. A fraction of the clones does not appear; measured against another copy, unresolved V genes explain less than half of the discrepancy, and the remainder lacks a known reason. The sample profile shows around 45,000 clones; over 80% of them were found once. The ten largest clonotypes hold less than 20% of the sample. The sample was peripheral blood. The origin of the receptors is a man between 60 and 75 years old with active COVID-19.

J is TRBJ2-7 and V is TRBV28; D is perhaps TRBD2 (6 bases). The CDR3 loop spans 14 amino acids. The germline CDR1 and CDR2 sequences are MDHEN and SYDVKM. With 7 bases removed from V and 2 bases from J, the gap between germline ends came to 15 bases. Here the CDR3 DNA reads TGTGCCAGCACTCTGGGACTTCCGGCCTACGAGCAGTACTTC. Its protein is CASTLGLPAYEQYF.

This clone was observed a handful of times. This sequence joins TRBV11-3 and TRBJ2-3; D possibly corresponds to TRBD1 (5 bases). Trimming left V 1 base short and J 3 bases short, with 14 bases between. Germline CDR1 and CDR2: SGHNT and YENEEA. This CDR3 contains 16 residues. The CDR3 DNA reads as TGTGCCAGCAGCTTAGGTAGGGGCCAGTCTACAGATACGCAGTATTTT. Translating it yields CASSLGRGQSTDTQYF.

The J gene is TRBJ2-7, the V gene TRBV5-4; a possible D gene is TRBD2 (6 bases). This CDR3 region has 15 residues. The germline V gene has CDR1 SGHNT and CDR2 YYREEE (reference sequence). Trimming cost V 4 bases and J 3 bases, with 17 bases left between them. CDR3 residues: CASSPETGENYEQYF. The CDR3 DNA sequence: TGTGCCAGCAGCCCGGAGACGGGAGAGAACTACGAGCAGTACTTC.

This chain joins TRBV2 and TRBJ2-5; weak D call: TRBD2 (6 bases). The CDR3 length is 12 residues. Trimming took 7 bases from V and 14 from J, leaving 20 bases between them. Germline lookup yields CDR1 SNHLY and CDR2 FYNNEI. As DNA, the CDR3 is TGTGCCAGCACCCGGAGGGTCAGCGGTTCTTACTTC. Its translation: CASTRRVSGSYF.

The chain recombines TRBV6-5 with TRBJ1-4; a weak D match, TRBD1 (5 bases). V lost 6 bases and J lost 12, with 17 bases in between. The CDR3 consists of 13 residues. Germline CDR1 MNHEY, CDR2 SVGAGI. The CDR3 sequence is CASSSTREGQLFF. The CDR3 region has the DNA TGTGCCAGCAGCTCCACCAGGGAGGGCCAACTGTTTTTT.

This chain uses TRBV19 with TRBJ2-7, with D possibly being TRBD1 (6 bases). The germline V and J ends were trimmed by 5 bases and 2 bases, with 16 bases remaining between them. CDR1 is LNHDA and CDR2 is SQIVND in the germline V gene (reference sequence). This CDR3 is built from 15 residues. This CDR3 is CASSGKFGQPYEQYF. The CDR3, as DNA: TGTGCCAGTAGTGGTAAGTTCGGACAGCCCTACGAGCAGTACTTC.

The chain recombines TRBV29-1 with TRBJ2-3; a possible D gene is TRBD1 (5 bases). Trimming shortened V by 6 bases and J by 1 base, and 11 bases separated the two germline ends. This CDR3 is built from 13 residues. Germline V gene data show CDR1 as SQVTM and CDR2 as ANQGSEA. CDR3 nucleotides: TGCAGCGTATTGGGCAGGGGCACAGATACGCAGTATTTT. As protein: CSVLGRGTDTQYF.

The V call is TRBV28, the J call TRBJ2-7; tentatively, D is TRBD1 (6 bases). Trimming removed 5 bases at V and 2 bases at J, with 10 bases between. This CDR3 has 13 residues. CDR1 is MDHEN and CDR2 is SYDVKM in the germline V gene. DNA for the CDR3: TGTGCCAGCAGTAGACAGGATACCTACGAGCAGTACTTC. Amino acid sequence: CASSRQDTYEQYF.

The chain carries TRBV28 and TRBJ1-1, with a tentative D call TRBD1 (5 bases). Germline CDR1 MDHEN, CDR2 SYDVKM. The CDR3 covers 13 residues. Trimming left V 5 bases short and J 2 bases short, with 9 bases between. CDR3 protein: CASSLGENTEAFF. Written as DNA, the CDR3 is TGTGCCAGCAGTCTAGGGGAAAACACTGAAGCTTTCTTT.

The chain is built from TRBV7-6 and TRBJ1-5, with D hard to call. V was trimmed by 1 base and J by 5 bases, leaving 12 bases between them. This CDR3 is built from 15 residues. Germline V CDR1 and CDR2: SGHVS, FNYEAQ. The DNA for the CDR3 is TGTGCCAGCAGCTTAGGAGTGGGCTCCGATCAGCCCCAGCATTTT. Translation gives CASSLGVGSDQPQHF.

The chain has TRBV2 and TRBJ2-7; D possibly corresponds to TRBD2 (5 bases). The CDR3 totals 13 residues. The V gene's germline CDR1 is SNHLY and CDR2 FYNNEI. Trimming shortened V by 7 bases and J by 2 bases, and 12 bases separated the two germline ends. The CDR3 region has the DNA TGTGCCAGCAACACACACGGGACCTACGAGCAGTACTTC. Its protein is CASNTHGTYEQYF.

The chain joins TRBV6-5 to TRBJ2-1, with 12 bases that match TRBD2. The CDR3 loop spans 15 amino acids. The V gene's germline CDR1 is MNHEY and CDR2 SVGAGI. V trimming: 11 bases; J trimming: 7 bases; junction bases outside the gene matches: 12. The chain's CDR3 is CAPPKTSGRGNEQFF. CDR3 DNA sequence: TGTGCCCCGCCGAAGACTAGCGGGAGAGGGAATGAGCAGTTCTTC.

This clone was found a few times. V and J are TRBV24-1 and TRBJ2-3; TRBD1 aligns across 9 bases. CDR1 KGHDR and CDR2 SFDVKD come from the germline V gene. The CDR3 length is 15 residues. The ends lost 9 bases at V and 2 bases at J; junction bases unmatched: 8. CDR3 nucleotide sequence: TGTGCCACCCATGACGGGACAGGGAACACAGATACGCAGTATTTT. Translation: CATHDGTGNTDTQYF.

The CDR3 bases are TGTGCCAGCAGTTTAGTAGGACAGGGCTACGAGCAGTACTTC. Its translation is CASSLVGQGYEQYF. The J gene is TRBJ2-7, the V gene TRBV28; TRBD1 matches at 8 bases. CDR3 length equals 14 residues. Germline V gene lookup returns CDR1 MDHEN and CDR2 SYDVKM. Losses at the gene ends were 2 bases for V and 3 bases for J; bases not matched to a gene: 3.

This rearrangement joins TRBV19 to TRBJ1-5, with D possibly being TRBD1 (6 bases). Germline CDR1 LNHDA, CDR2 SQIVND (reference sequence). With 7 bases removed from V and 3 bases from J, the gap between germline ends came to 13 bases. The CDR3 loop spans 14 amino acids. This CDR3 reads CASTIRQVNQPQHF. CDR3 sequence (DNA): TGTGCCAGTACTATCCGACAGGTCAATCAGCCCCAGCATTTT.

The chain couples TRBV4-3 to TRBJ1-1; TRBD1 matches 7 bases. Trimming removed 3 bases from V and 0 bases from J; junction bases left unmatched: 7. Looked up from germline, CDR1 is LGHNA and CDR2 is YSLEER. This CDR3 spans 16 amino acids. CDR3 amino acids: CASSHLTGRLNTEAFF. The CDR3 DNA is TGCGCCAGCAGCCACCTGACAGGGAGGTTGAACACTGAAGCTTTCTTT.

The chain links TRBV28 to TRBJ1-4, with D possibly TRBD1 on 6 matching bases. Trimming took off 4 bases at V and 7 bases at J, with 13 bases between the two ends. CDR3 length: 14 residues. Germline lookup yields CDR1 MDHEN and CDR2 SYDVKM. CDR3 in DNA: TGTGCCAGCAGTTCGGGGGGGCTCGCTGAAAAACTGTTTTTT. Translating it yields CASSSGGLAEKLFF.

The chain recombines TRBV28 with TRBJ2-7; 11 bases align to TRBD2. Unmatched junction bases numbered 8, after V lost 6 bases and J lost 4 bases. Per the germline V gene, CDR1 is MDHEN and CDR2 is SYDVKM. The CDR3 is 15 amino acids. The CDR3 reads CASRSPGLADYEQYF. CDR3 nucleotides: TGTGCCAGCAGATCGCCGGGACTAGCGGATTACGAGCAGTACTTC.

J is TRBJ2-2 and V is TRBV2, with 10 bases that match TRBD1. The V gene's germline CDR1 is SNHLY and CDR2 FYNNEI. The CDR3 sequence is 14 residues long. V lost 8 bases to trimming and J lost 7 bases; unmatched junction nucleotides: 7. In DNA form, the CDR3 reads TGTGCCAGCCGAGGGACAGGGGAGATCGGGGAGCTGTTTTTT. It codes for CASRGTGEIGELFF.

J is TRBJ1-5 and V is TRBV19; D uncertain. The V and J ends lost 4 bases and 6 bases respectively, with 19 bases between them. Germline V gene data show CDR1 as LNHDA and CDR2 as SQIVND (reference sequence). The CDR3 totals 16 residues. CDR3 in amino acids: CASSKSPAGAAQPQHF. CDR3 coding DNA: TGTGCCAGTAGTAAATCTCCCGCAGGCGCCGCTCAGCCCCAGCATTTT.